These 32 T cell receptor beta chains came from one sample sequenced in a study of CD8+CD57+ T cells in acquired aplastic anemia. Genomic DNA, the template, was used for profiling of the TCR beta VDJ and CDR3. TCRdb passed the reads through MiXCR, listing each CDR3 protein once. The sample has about 150,000 distinct CDR3 sequences, approximately 52% seen once. Only patients with CD8+CD57+ cell expansion on flow cytometry were chosen for sequencing. Sequencing input: sorted CD4+, CD8+, or CD8+CD57+ T cells (not recorded which) from PBMCs. These receptors were collected from a human donor with aplastic anemia.

The V gene is TRBV3-1, the J gene TRBJ2-1; 11 bases fit TRBD2. Germline CDR1 LGHDT, CDR2 YNNKEL (reference sequence). The trim removed 5 bases at V and 11 bases at J, leaving 8 bases unmatched. The CDR3 contains 14 residues. DNA of the CDR3: TGTGCCAGCAGCGCCGAGGGACTAGCGGTTAAGCAGTTCTTC. As protein: CASSAEGLAVKQFF.

The count of this clonotype is one. V and J are TRBV20-1 and TRBJ2-7; 8 nucleotides agree with TRBD1. This CDR3 has 13 residues. Losses at the gene ends were 5 bases for V and 0 bases for J; bases not matched to a gene: 3. Germline values: CDR1 DFQATT, CDR2 SNEGSKA (reference sequence). CDR3 sequence: CSAEDRVSYEQYF. CDR3 nucleotide sequence: TGCAGTGCTGAGGACAGGGTCTCCTACGAGCAGTACTTC.

The genes are TRBV4-1 and TRBJ2-7; D possibly corresponds to TRBD2 (5 bases). V was clipped by 4 bases and J by 0 bases, with 16 bases between them. Germline V gene lookup returns CDR1 MGHRA and CDR2 YSYEKL. The CDR3 has 16 residues. CDR3 DNA sequence: TGCGCCAGCAGCCCACGTTTTGGGGAGTCCTCCTACGAGCAGTACTTC. It yields the protein CASSPRFGESSYEQYF.

This clonotype was seen many times. The rearrangement joins TRBV2 to TRBJ2-2, with D hard to call. Per the germline V gene, CDR1 is SNHLY and CDR2 is FYNNEI. The V end lost 10 bases, the J end lost 4 bases, and 10 bases lay between the germline ends. The CDR3 covers 12 residues. CDR3 bases: TGTGCCACCCGGGCGACCACCGGGGAGCTGTTTTTT. This codes for CATRATTGELFF.

The gene calls are TRBV29-1 and TRBJ1-5; the D gene is possibly TRBD1 (5 bases). The CDR3 consists of 15 residues. In germline, CDR1 is SQVTM, CDR2 ANQGSEA. With 1 base removed from V and 0 bases from J, the gap between germline ends came to 10 bases. The CDR3 nucleotides are TGCAGCGTTGAAGTTGGGGGGGATAGCAATCAGCCCCAGCATTTT. This sequence encodes CSVEVGGDSNQPQHF. Together with reference TRBV29-1 and TRBJ1-5, the CDR3 gives the full variable domain: SAVISQKPSRDICQRGTSLTIQCQVDSQVTMMFWYRQQPGQSLTLIATANQGSEATYESGFVIDKFPISRPNLTFSTLTVSNMSPEDSSIYLCSVEVGGDSNQPQHFGDGTRLSIL.

The chain recombines TRBV19 with TRBJ1-3, with unresolved D. Germline CDR1 LNHDA, CDR2 SQIVND (reference sequence). Trimming took 8 bases from V and 0 from J, leaving 17 bases between them. The CDR3 sequence is 16 residues long. The CDR3 DNA reads TGTGCCAGTGCCGTAGATCTGCTTCACTCTGGAAACACCATATATTTT. Amino acids: CASAVDLLHSGNTIYF. The full variable domain, completed using reference TRBV19 and TRBJ1-3, is DGGITQSPKYLFRKEGQNVTLSCEQNLNHDAMYWYRQDPGQGLRLIYYSQIVNDFQKGDIAEGYSVSREKKESFPLTVTSAQKNPTAFYLCASAVDLLHSGNTIYFGEGSWLTVV.

This clonotype was counted a few times. This chain links TRBV20-1 with TRBJ2-3; 7 nucleotides line up with TRBD1. Germline V gene sequence: CDR1 DFQATT, CDR2 SNEGSKA (reference sequence). Losses at the gene ends were 4 bases for V and 1 base for J; bases not matched to a gene: 5. The CDR3 is made up of 14 amino acids. The DNA for the CDR3 is TGCAGTGCTAAACACGGACAGGGCACAGATACGCAGTATTTT. Translation: CSAKHGQGTDTQYF.

This sequence joins TRBV10-3 and TRBJ2-1; TRBD1 matches at 7 bases. The CDR3 covers 15 residues. The germline CDR1 and CDR2 sequences are ENHRY and SYGVKD. The junction had 14 bases not matched to a gene; V was cut back by 10 bases and J by 5 bases. In DNA, the CDR3 is TGTGCCACCACATCGGACAGGCAGCTGAACAATGAGCAGTTCTTC. Protein sequence: CATTSDRQLNNEQFF.

This clonotype was picked up many times. The V gene is TRBV7-2, the J gene TRBJ1-3; D remains unclear. Germline values: CDR1 SGHTA, CDR2 FQGNSA. The CDR3 extends over 12 amino acids. V lost 1 base and J lost 4, with 2 bases in between. The CDR3 reads CASSLGGNTIYF. CDR3 DNA sequence: TGTGCCAGCAGCTTAGGAGGAAACACCATATATTTT.

This clonotype has just one count. The chain combines TRBV2 with TRBJ1-6; D perhaps matches TRBD1 (5 bases). This CDR3 is 15 amino acids long. V dropped 6 bases and J dropped 7 bases, with 16 bases sitting between them. CDR1 and CDR2 from the germline V gene are SNHLY and FYNNEI. CDR3 amino acids: CASRLTRELNSPLHF. The CDR3 bases are TGTGCCAGCAGGCTGACCAGGGAGTTGAATTCACCCCTCCACTTT.

This clonotype was picked up a small number of times. V gene TRBV10-3 combines with J gene TRBJ2-7; the D gene could be TRBD1 or TRBD2 (5 bases each). V shed 7 bases and J shed 3 bases, with 13 bases lying between them. Looked up from germline, CDR1 is ENHRY and CDR2 is SYGVKD. CDR3 length equals 13 residues. CDR3 nucleotides: TGTGCCATCATGGGGACGGAGGACTACGAGCAGTACTTC. Its protein is CAIMGTEDYEQYF.

This clonotype was observed at least ten times. This rearrangement joins TRBV20-1 to TRBJ2-7; D call uncertain. This CDR3 comprises 13 residues. V lost 3 bases and J 4 bases, leaving 13 bases between the germline ends. Germline V gene data show CDR1 as DFQATT and CDR2 as SNEGSKA (reference sequence). CDR3 coding DNA: TGCAGTGCTAGCTCTTCGCAGGTTTACGAGCAGTACTTC. This sequence encodes CSASSSQVYEQYF.

DNA of the CDR3: TGTGCCATCGGCAGGGCCTACAATGAGCAGTTCTTC. Its translation is CAIGRAYNEQFF. The chain recombines TRBV10-3 with TRBJ2-1; maybe TRBD1 (5 bases). This CDR3 comprises 12 residues. The germline V gene has CDR1 ENHRY and CDR2 SYGVKD. The ends were cut back, 8 bases at V and 2 bases at J, with 7 bases in the middle.

This chain connects TRBV24-1 to TRBJ2-5; D gene unclear. The V and J ends lost 1 base and 3 bases respectively, with 5 bases between them. The CDR3 totals 13 residues. The V gene's germline CDR1 is KGHDR and CDR2 SFDVKD. The CDR3 protein is CATSDFRKETQYF. DNA for the CDR3: TGTGCCACCAGTGATTTTAGGAAAGAGACCCAGTACTTC.

This clonotype was recorded at least ten times. CDR3 in DNA: TGTGCCAGCAGTGTCGGAGGATACGGCTACACCTTC. It translates to CASSVGGYGYTF. The rearrangement joins TRBV12-3 or TRBV12-4 to TRBJ1-2; D is unresolved. This CDR3 contains 12 residues. V was clipped by 5 bases and J by 8 bases, with 12 bases between them.

The J gene is TRBJ2-7, the V gene TRBV5-1; a weak D match, TRBD1 (5 bases). The CDR3 spans 15 residues. Per germline, CDR1 SGHRS and CDR2 YFSETQ. V lost 0 bases and J 0 bases, leaving 10 bases between the germline ends. CDR3 loop: CASSLGGLPSYEQYF. The DNA of the CDR3 is TGCGCCAGCAGCTTGGGGGGCCTCCCCTCCTACGAGCAGTACTTC.

This clonotype has only one observation. The gene calls are TRBV2 and TRBJ1-5, with a possible D match to TRBD1 (6 bases). The CDR3 has 12 amino acids. Trimming cost V 3 bases and J 16 bases, with 16 bases left between them. Germline assignment: CDR1 SNHLY and CDR2 FYNNEI. Written as DNA, the CDR3 is TGTGCCAGCAGTGACACTCCCTACAGGGAACATTTT. It codes for CASSDTPYREHF.

The chain joins TRBV19 to TRBJ2-7, with a possible D match to TRBD2 (7 bases). V was shortened by 3 bases and J by 3 bases, with 12 bases between the two germline ends. The CDR3 spans 14 residues. Germline V lookup: CDR1 LNHDA, CDR2 SQIVND (reference sequence). The CDR3 DNA reads TGTGCCAGTAGTATGGGGGGGCACGACTACGAGCAGTACTTC. Protein: CASSMGGHDYEQYF.

The rearrangement joins TRBV29-1 to TRBJ1-4, with a possible D match to TRBD1 (6 bases). CDR1 is SQVTM and CDR2 is ANQGSEA in the germline V gene. This CDR3 is built from 12 residues. V shed 4 bases and J shed 8 bases, with 11 bases lying between them. CDR3: CSVASGAEKLFF. In DNA, the CDR3 is TGCAGCGTTGCATCAGGGGCCGAAAAACTGTTTTTT.

The gene calls are TRBV2 and TRBJ2-7; 9 nucleotides align to TRBD2. The CDR3 has 15 amino acids. Germline trimming cut 1 base from V and 9 bases from J; bases unmatched to any gene: 10. Germline CDR1 SNHLY, CDR2 FYNNEI. As DNA, the CDR3 is TGTGCCAGCAGTGAAGAACTGGCGGGGGGGCCGGGGCAGTACTTC. Its translation is CASSEELAGGPGQYF.

This rearrangement joins TRBV7-2 to TRBJ1-2; D not resolved. The germline V gene has CDR1 SGHTA and CDR2 FQGNSA. The germline V and J ends were trimmed by 1 base and 5 bases, with 14 bases remaining between them. The length of the CDR3 is 15 residues. This CDR3 reads CASSLGAARGYGYTF. In nucleotides, the CDR3 is TGTGCCAGCAGCTTAGGGGCTGCCCGCGGGTATGGCTACACCTTC.

For the CDR3, the DNA is TGTGCCAGTAGTATAGATGAAGGGAAGACAGGATTACGAGGGCAGCCCCAGCATTTT. This translates into CASSIDEGKTGLRGQPQHF. V gene TRBV19 combines with J gene TRBJ1-5; maybe TRBD1 (6 bases). CDR1 is LNHDA and CDR2 is SQIVND in the germline V gene (reference sequence). Trimming took 0 bases from V and 7 from J, leaving 25 bases between them. The CDR3 consists of 19 residues.

This clonotype was recorded many times. V and J are TRBV15 and TRBJ2-7; D not resolved. Germline CDR1 LNHNV, CDR2 YYDKDF (reference sequence). The CDR3 runs to 12 residues. The ends were cut back, 3 bases at V and 2 bases at J, with 5 bases in the middle. The CDR3 here is CATSSLTYEQYF. The CDR3 bases are TGTGCCACCAGCAGCCTCACCTACGAGCAGTACTTC.

Turning to this clonotype: Because it lacks the conserved phenylalanine or tryptophan at the end, this CDR3 is likely a read error. The chain has TRBV7-8 and TRBJ1-5; no reliable D call. This CDR3 has 14 amino acids. Trimming cost V 4 bases and J 5 bases, with 12 bases left between them. CDR1 SGHVS and CDR2 FQNEAQ come from the germline V gene. CDR3 sequence reads: CASSSGPIHQPQHS. The DNA of the CDR3 is TGTGCCAGCAGCTCCGGACCTATCCATCAGCCCCAGCATTCG.

Concerning this clonotype: A read error is possible here, since a much larger clone lies one base away. The rearrangement links TRBV6-4 to TRBJ1-4; D is unresolved. This CDR3 spans 15 amino acids. Germline V gene data show CDR1 as MRHNA and CDR2 as SNTAGT. The CDR3 DNA reads as TGTGCCAGCAGCCCCGAGGGTGTAGTTGGTGAAAAACTGTCTTTT. It codes for CASSPEGVVGEKLSF.

This clonotype was recorded many times. J is TRBJ2-1 and V is TRBV9, with a weak D call TRBD2 (5 bases). V gave up 7 bases and J gave up 2 bases, with 13 bases separating them. Germline CDR1 and CDR2: SGDLS and YYNGEE. The CDR3 sequence is 14 residues long. As DNA, the CDR3 is TGTGCCAGCGCGGAAGCGGTTACCTACAATGAGCAGTTCTTC. Translating gives CASAEAVTYNEQFF.

This clonotype occurred many times. V gene TRBV7-6 combines with J gene TRBJ2-7; the match to TRBD1 covers 9 bases. The CDR3 is 16 residues long. Germline CDR1 is SGHVS and CDR2 is FNYEAQ. Trimming cost V 0 bases and J 1 base; bases outside gene matches: 4. CDR3: CASSLAGQGQSYEQYF. Here the CDR3 DNA reads TGTGCCAGCAGCTTAGCGGGACAGGGCCAGTCCTACGAGCAGTACTTC. The full variable domain, with the rest looked up from reference TRBV7-6 and TRBJ2-7, is GAGVSQSPRYKVTKRGQDVALRCDPISGHVSLYWYRQALGQGPEFLTYFNYEAQQDKSGLPNDRFSAERPEGSISTLTIQRTEQRDSAMYRCASSLAGQGQSYEQYFGPGTRLTVT.

The chain links TRBV7-9 to TRBJ2-7; D is uncertain. In germline, CDR1 is SEHNR, CDR2 FQNEAQ (reference sequence). This CDR3 is 12 amino acids long. V was pared by 3 bases and J by 1 base, with 4 bases between. CDR3 sequence: CASSFLSYEQYF. The DNA of the CDR3 is TGTGCCAGCAGCTTTTTGTCCTACGAGCAGTACTTC.

This clonotype was seen many times. The V call is TRBV28, the J call TRBJ1-3, with unresolved D. The CDR3 consists of 14 residues. V shed 3 bases and J shed 4 bases, with 10 bases lying between them. Per the germline V gene, CDR1 is MDHEN and CDR2 is SYDVKM. CDR3 in DNA: TGTGCCAGCAGTTTGGTCAGAACCGGAAACACCATATATTTT. This codes for CASSLVRTGNTIYF.

The chain has TRBV24-1 and TRBJ1-2; 8 bases match TRBD1. Germline CDR1 reads KGHDR; CDR2 reads SFDVKD. The CDR3 length is 14 residues. J was trimmed by 6 bases and V by 3 bases; bases with no gene match: 5. CDR3 protein: CATSDRARGHGYTF. The DNA of the CDR3 is TGTGCCACCAGTGATAGGGCCAGGGGGCATGGCTACACCTTC.

The chain couples TRBV24-1 to TRBJ2-4, with TRBD1 identical over 7 bases. Unmatched junction bases numbered 13, after V lost 10 bases and J lost 8 bases. The CDR3 extends over 14 amino acids. From germline, CDR1 is KGHDR and CDR2 SFDVKD. The CDR3 region has the DNA TGTGCCACAGGACAGGCTGCCGGGGTGGACATTCAGTACTTC. It encodes CATGQAAGVDIQYF.

This clonotype occurred many times. The gene calls are TRBV20-1 and TRBJ2-2; D not resolved. Germline V gives CDR1 DFQATT, CDR2 SNEGSKA (reference sequence). V was cut by 3 bases and J by 3 bases, with 11 bases left in between. CDR3 length equals 14 residues. Here the CDR3 DNA reads TGCAGTGCTAGGGCGGCTGGGGACACCGGGGAGCTGTTTTTT. As protein: CSARAAGDTGELFF.